This T cell receptor beta chain was recorded in a study of human T cells and chemical hapten exposure. Turning to this clonotype: The antigen is undetermined.

Specified time point: patch test 1, 2 weeks after DPC sensitization. Treatment of the sample: therapeutic diphenylcyclopropenone sensitization with weekly scalp DPC. Extraction of total RNA was performed on unfractionated whole blood. Study results and caveats: There was a positive correlation between PT1 expanded TCR counts and patch test score.

This CDR3 is 16 amino acids long. V gave up 6 bases and J gave up 3 bases, with 18 bases separating them. Germline-derived CDR1 and CDR2 are SNHLY and FYNNEI. TCRdb re-called the RACE reads with MiXCR, one entry per CDR3 protein. The data hold more than 35,000 distinct CDR3 sequences, with around 6.4% observed a single time. This clonotype originated in a woman in her thirties with alopecia areata. Some clones in this sample may be carry-over from other donors' samples. V is TRBV2 and J is TRBJ2-1; D is tentatively TRBD1 or TRBD2 (5 bases each). Sequenced here: whole blood, sampled in connection with sensitization to the hapten diphenylcyclopropenone (DPC). CDR3 nucleotide sequence: TGTGCCAGCAGCCAAAGCAGCACGGGGCGCTACAATGAGCAGTTCTTC. Translated, it gives CASSQSSTGRYNEQFF.